This T cell receptor beta chain was sequenced for a study of sequential checkpoint blockade in melanoma. Study details: Patients were randomized 1:1 to nivolumab-then-ipilimumab or ipilimumab-then-nivolumab first-line.

Trimming at V came to 3 bases and at J to 4 bases, leaving 5 bases not matched to a gene. Germline CDR1 is SGHDT and CDR2 is YYEEEE. This CDR3 has 15 amino acids. Some clones are missing from TCRdb's copy, which holds only in-frame ones; the method was immunoSEQ multiplex PCR. The sample records some 32,000 clones, 82% being singletons. The sample's treatment: randomized to nivolumab then ipilimumab (arm A) or the reverse (arm B). None of the patients previously received DNA-damaging chemotherapy. From thawed PBMCs, live CD3+CD8+ cells negative for CD19 and CD56 were sorted. The J gene is TRBJ1-5, the V gene TRBV5-6, with 9 bases matching TRBD1. This receptor was identified in a human donor with melanoma. Sequencing used CD8+ T cells sorted from blood (inferred from file names), obtained from a patient given nivolumab and ipilimumab in sequence. The CDR3 DNA is TGTGCCAGCAGCTATGGGACAGGGTGGAATCAGCCCCAGCATTTT. This codes for CASSYGTGWNQPQHF.